This T cell receptor beta chain is drawn from a study of vaccination and CD4 T cells after COVID-19. Study background: The authors gave control cultures a CEFX pool, an HIV-1 Nef pool, or no peptide.

By share of the sample, this clonotype is medium-sized. Its antigen remains unknown. Sequencing of DNA taken from cultured CD4+ T cells relied on the Oncomine TCR Beta short-read assay. TCRdb analysed the PCR reads with MiXCR anew, one entry per CDR3 protein. The profile shows just under 20,000 distinct CDR3 sequences, 20% to 30% of them singletons. Treatment defined: roughly 10-day PBMC culture with coronavirus spike peptide pools or control peptides (ViraFEST assay). The CDR3 is 17 residues long. The germline V gene encodes CDR1 LNHDA and CDR2 SQIVND (reference sequence). Trimming left V 4 bases short and J 0 bases short, with 16 bases between. Study findings and constraints: Convalescent patients displayed a median about 90% of reactive clones emerging only post-vaccination.

This chain connects TRBV19 to TRBJ1-5, with a tentative D call TRBD1 (5 bases). The TCR originated in a human donor with COVID-19. The sequenced material came from cultured CD4+ T cells from blood. The CDR3 region has the DNA TGTGCCAGTAGTACCCCAGGGCAGGGCAATAGCAATCAGCCCCAGCATTTT. Residues: CASSTPGQGNSNQPQHF.